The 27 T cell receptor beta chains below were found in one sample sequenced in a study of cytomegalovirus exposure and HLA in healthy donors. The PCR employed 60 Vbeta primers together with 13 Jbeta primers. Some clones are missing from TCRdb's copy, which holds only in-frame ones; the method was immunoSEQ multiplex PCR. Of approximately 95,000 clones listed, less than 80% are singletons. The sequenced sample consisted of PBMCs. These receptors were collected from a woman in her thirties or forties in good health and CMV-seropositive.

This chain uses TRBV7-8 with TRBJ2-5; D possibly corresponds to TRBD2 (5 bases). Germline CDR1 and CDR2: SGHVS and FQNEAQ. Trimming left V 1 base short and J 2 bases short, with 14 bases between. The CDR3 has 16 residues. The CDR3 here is CASSLGSLAGQETQYF. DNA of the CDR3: TGTGCCAGCAGCTTAGGGAGCCTAGCCGGGCAAGAGACCCAGTACTTC.

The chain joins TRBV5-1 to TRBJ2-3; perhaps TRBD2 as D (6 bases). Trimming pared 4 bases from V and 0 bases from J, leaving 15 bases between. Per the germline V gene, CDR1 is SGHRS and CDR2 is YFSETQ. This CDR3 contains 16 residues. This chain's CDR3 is CASSVLGGGSTDTQYF. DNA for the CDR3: TGCGCCAGCAGCGTCCTGGGCGGAGGGAGCACAGATACGCAGTATTTT.

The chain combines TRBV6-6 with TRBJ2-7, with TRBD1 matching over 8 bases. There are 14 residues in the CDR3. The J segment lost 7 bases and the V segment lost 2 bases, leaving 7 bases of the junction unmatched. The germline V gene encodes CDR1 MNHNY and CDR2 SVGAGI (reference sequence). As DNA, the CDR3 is TGTGCCAGCAGTTACCTCCAGGGGGCGAAAGAGCAGTACTTC. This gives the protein CASSYLQGAKEQYF.

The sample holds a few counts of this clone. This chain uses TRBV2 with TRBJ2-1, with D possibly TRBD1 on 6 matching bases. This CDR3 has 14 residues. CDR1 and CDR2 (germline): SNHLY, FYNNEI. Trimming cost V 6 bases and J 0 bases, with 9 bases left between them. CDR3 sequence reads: CASSRDTSYNEQFF. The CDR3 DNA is TGTGCCAGCAGCCGGGACACCTCCTACAATGAGCAGTTCTTC.

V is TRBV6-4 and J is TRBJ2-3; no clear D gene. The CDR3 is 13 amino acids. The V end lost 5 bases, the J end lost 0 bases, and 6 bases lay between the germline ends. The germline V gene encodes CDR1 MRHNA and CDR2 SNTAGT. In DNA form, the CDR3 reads TGTGCCAGCAGTATGGCTAGCACAGATACGCAGTATTTT. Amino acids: CASSMASTDTQYF.

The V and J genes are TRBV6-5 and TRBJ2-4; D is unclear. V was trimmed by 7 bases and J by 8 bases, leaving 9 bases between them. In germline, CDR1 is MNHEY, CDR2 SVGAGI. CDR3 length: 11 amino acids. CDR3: CASTLNHIQYF. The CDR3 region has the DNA TGTGCCAGCACCCTAAACCACATTCAGTACTTC.

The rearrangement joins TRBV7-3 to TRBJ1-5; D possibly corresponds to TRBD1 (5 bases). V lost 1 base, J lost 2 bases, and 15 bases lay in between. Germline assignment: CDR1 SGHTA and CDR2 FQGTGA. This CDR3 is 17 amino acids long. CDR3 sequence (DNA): TGTGCCAGCAGCTTAATATCGGGTAGGGGCGGCAATCAGCCCCAGCATTTT. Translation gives CASSLISGRGGNQPQHF.

The CDR3 spells CASRTGDENGYTF. The CDR3 DNA reads as TGTGCCAGCAGGACAGGGGATGAGAATGGCTACACCTTC. The rearrangement uses TRBV28 and TRBJ1-2, with 8 positions matching TRBD1. V dropped 6 bases and J dropped 6; count of bases not matched to a gene: 6. Germline V gene lookup returns CDR1 MDHEN and CDR2 SYDVKM. CDR3 length: 13 amino acids.

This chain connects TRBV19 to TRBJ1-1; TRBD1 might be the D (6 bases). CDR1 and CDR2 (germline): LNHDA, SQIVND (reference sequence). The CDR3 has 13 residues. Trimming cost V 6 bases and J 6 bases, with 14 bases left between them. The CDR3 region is CASSRKQGAEAFF. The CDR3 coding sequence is TGTGCCAGTAGCCGGAAACAGGGAGCTGAAGCTTTCTTT.

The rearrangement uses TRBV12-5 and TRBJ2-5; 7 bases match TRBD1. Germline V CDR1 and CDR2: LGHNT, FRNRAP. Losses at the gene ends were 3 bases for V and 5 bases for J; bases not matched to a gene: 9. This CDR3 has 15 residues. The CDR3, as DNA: TGTGCTAGTGGTTTTACAGGGGAAGGCGGCGAGACCCAGTACTTC. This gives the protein CASGFTGEGGETQYF.

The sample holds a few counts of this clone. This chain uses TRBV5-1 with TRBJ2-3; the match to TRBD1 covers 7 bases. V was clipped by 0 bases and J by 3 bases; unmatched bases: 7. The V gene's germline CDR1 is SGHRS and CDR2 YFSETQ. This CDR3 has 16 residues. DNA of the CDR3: TGCGCCAGCAGCTTGGGATCCGGGACAGCGACAGATACGCAGTATTTT. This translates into CASSLGSGTATDTQYF.

CDR3 DNA sequence: TGTGCCAGCAGCCTGGGACAGGGAGGCGGTCAGCCCCAGCATTTT. It yields the protein CASSLGQGGGQPQHF. The chain couples TRBV7-9 to TRBJ1-5; 9 nucleotides agree with TRBD1. CDR1 and CDR2 from the germline V gene are SEHNR and FQNEAQ (reference sequence). V shed 5 bases and J 6 bases; nucleotides not matched to a gene: 8. CDR3 length equals 15 residues.

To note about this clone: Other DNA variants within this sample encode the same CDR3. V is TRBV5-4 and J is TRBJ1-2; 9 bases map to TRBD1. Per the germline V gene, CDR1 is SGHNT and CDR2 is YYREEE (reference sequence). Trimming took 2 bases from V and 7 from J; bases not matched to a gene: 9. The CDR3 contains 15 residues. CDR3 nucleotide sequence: TGTGCCAGCAGCTTTACAGGGGGCACGCTTGGTGGCTACACCTTC. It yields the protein CASSFTGGTLGGYTF.

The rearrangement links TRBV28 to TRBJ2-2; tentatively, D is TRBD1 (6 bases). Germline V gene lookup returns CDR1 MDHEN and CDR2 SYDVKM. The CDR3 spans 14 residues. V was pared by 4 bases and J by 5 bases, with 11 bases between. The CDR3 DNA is TGTGCCAGCAGTTCGACAGGAGATACCGGGGAGCTGTTTTTT. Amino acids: CASSSTGDTGELFF. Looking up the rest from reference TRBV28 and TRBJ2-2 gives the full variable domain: DVKVTQSSRYLVKRTGEKVFLECVQDMDHENMFWYRQDPGLGLRLIYFSYDVKMKEKGDIPEGYSVSREKKERFSLILESASTNQTSMYLCASSSTGDTGELFFGEGSRLTVL.

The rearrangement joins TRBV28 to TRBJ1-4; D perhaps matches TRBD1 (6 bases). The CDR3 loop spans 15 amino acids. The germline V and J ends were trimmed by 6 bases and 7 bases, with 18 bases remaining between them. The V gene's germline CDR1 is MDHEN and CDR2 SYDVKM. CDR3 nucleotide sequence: TGTGCCAGCAGGACAACTGGGGGGGCCGGTGAAAAACTGTTTTTT. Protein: CASRTTGGAGEKLFF. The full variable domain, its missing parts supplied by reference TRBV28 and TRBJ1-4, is DVKVTQSSRYLVKRTGEKVFLECVQDMDHENMFWYRQDPGLGLRLIYFSYDVKMKEKGDIPEGYSVSREKKERFSLILESASTNQTSMYLCASRTTGGAGEKLFFGSGTQLSVL.

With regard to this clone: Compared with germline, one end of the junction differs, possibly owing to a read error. This CDR3 reads CVSVGQGRSQPQHF. CDR3 nucleotide sequence: TGTGTCAGCGTCGGACAGGGTCGGAGTCAGCCCCAGCATTTT. This rearrangement joins TRBV2 to TRBJ1-5; 8 bases align to TRBD1. This CDR3 comprises 14 residues. CDR1 is SNHLY and CDR2 is FYNNEI in the germline V gene.

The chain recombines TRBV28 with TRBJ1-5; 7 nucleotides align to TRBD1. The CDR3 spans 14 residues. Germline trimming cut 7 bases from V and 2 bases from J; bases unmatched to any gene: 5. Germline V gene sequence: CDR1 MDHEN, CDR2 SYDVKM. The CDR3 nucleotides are TGTGCCAGCAACTACGGGACAGGCAATCAGCCCCAGCATTTT. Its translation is CASNYGTGNQPQHF.

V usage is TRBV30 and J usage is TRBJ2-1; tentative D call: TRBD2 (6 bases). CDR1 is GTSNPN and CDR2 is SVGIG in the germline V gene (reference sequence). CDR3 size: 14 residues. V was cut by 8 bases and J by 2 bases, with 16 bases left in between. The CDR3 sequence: CAGKAGPTYNEQFF. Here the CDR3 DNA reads TGTGCCGGGAAAGCGGGTCCGACCTACAATGAGCAGTTCTTC.

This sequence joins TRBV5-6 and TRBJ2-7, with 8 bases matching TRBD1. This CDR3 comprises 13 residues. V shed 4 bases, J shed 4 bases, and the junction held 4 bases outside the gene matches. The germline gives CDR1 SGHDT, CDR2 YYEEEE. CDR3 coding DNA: TGTGCCAGCAGCGGGGACAGGACATACGAGCAGTACTTC. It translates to CASSGDRTYEQYF.

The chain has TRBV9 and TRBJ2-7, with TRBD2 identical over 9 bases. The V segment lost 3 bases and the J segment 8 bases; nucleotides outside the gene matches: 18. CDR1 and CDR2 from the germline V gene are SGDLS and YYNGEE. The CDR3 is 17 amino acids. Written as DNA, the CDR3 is TGTGCCAGCAGCGGGGGGGCGGCGGGAGGGTCTCCCCCCAAGCAGTACTTC. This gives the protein CASSGGAAGGSPPKQYF.

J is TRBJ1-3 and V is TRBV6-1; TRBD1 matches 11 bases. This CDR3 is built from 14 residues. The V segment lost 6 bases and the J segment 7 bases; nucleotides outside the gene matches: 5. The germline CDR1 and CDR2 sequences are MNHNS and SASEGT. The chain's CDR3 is CASRPGQGVNTIYF. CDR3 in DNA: TGTGCCAGCAGGCCGGGACAGGGGGTTAACACCATATATTTT.

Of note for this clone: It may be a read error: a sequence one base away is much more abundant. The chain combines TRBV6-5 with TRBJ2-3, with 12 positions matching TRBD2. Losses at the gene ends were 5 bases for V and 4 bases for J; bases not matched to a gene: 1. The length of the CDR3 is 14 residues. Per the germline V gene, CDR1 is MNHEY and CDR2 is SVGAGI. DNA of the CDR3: TGTGCCAGCAGTCGACTAGCGGGAGCAGATACGCAGTATTTT. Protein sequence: CASSRLAGADTQYF.

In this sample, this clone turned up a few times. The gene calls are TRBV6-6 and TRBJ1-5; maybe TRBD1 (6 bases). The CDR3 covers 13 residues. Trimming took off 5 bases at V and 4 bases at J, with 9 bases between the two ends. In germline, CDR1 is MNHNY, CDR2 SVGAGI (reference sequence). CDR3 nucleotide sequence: TGTGCCAGCAGTACGGACAGAAATCAGCCCCAGCATTTT. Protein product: CASSTDRNQPQHF.

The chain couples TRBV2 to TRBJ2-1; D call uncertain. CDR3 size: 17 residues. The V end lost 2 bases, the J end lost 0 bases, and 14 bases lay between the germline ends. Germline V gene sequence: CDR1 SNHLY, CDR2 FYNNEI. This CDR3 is CASSESPLQSSYNEQFF. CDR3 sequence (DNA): TGTGCCAGCAGTGAATCCCCCTTACAGAGCTCCTACAATGAGCAGTTCTTC.

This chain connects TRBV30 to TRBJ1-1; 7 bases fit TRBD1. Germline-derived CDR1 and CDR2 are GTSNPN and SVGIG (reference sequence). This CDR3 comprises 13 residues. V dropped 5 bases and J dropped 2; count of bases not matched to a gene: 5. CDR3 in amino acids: CAWSGTANTEAFF. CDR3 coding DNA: TGTGCCTGGTCCGGGACAGCAAACACTGAAGCTTTCTTT.

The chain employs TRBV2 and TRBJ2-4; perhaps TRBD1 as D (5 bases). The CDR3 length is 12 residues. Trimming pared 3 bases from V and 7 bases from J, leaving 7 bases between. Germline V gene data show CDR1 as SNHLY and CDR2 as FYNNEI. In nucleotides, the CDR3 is TGTGCCAGCAGTGACAGGGCGAACATTCAGTACTTC. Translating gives CASSDRANIQYF.

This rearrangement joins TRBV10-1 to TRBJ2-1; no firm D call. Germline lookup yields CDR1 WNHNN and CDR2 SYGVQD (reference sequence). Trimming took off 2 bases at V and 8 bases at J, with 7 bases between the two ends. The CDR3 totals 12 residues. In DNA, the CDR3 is TGCGCCAGCAGTGAGATAGTTCATGAGCAGTTCTTC. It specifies CASSEIVHEQFF.